This TCR beta chain was captured by sequencing in a study of shared clonotypes between healthy human individuals. Every donor was a Caucasian adult from Nashville, Tennessee. Genomic DNA for unsorted samples was obtained from about 90 million PBMCs. Investigators spread the genomic DNA of each subset evenly over several immunoSEQ plates. With ten immunoSEQ deep assay plates, unsorted PBMC DNA underwent sequencing. Assay used: immunoSEQ multiplex PCR; TCRdb lists only in-frame clones, some missing. The top ten hold 9.5% to 15% of the sample, which has roughly 510,000 clones, about 79% seen once. Trimming removed 6 bases at V and 2 bases at J, with 17 bases between. This CDR3 spans 15 amino acids. Germline CDR1 and CDR2: MDHEN and SYDVKM.

The receptor's source is a woman between 35 and 50 years old in good health. Some clones in this sample may be carry-over from other donors' samples. Sequenced: PBMCs. V and J are TRBV28 and TRBJ2-7, with a possible D match to TRBD1 (5 bases). The CDR3 nucleotides are TGTGCCAGCAGCCATCCCGTAGGGGCGGCCTACGAGCAGTACTTC. Amino acids: CASSHPVGAAYEQYF.